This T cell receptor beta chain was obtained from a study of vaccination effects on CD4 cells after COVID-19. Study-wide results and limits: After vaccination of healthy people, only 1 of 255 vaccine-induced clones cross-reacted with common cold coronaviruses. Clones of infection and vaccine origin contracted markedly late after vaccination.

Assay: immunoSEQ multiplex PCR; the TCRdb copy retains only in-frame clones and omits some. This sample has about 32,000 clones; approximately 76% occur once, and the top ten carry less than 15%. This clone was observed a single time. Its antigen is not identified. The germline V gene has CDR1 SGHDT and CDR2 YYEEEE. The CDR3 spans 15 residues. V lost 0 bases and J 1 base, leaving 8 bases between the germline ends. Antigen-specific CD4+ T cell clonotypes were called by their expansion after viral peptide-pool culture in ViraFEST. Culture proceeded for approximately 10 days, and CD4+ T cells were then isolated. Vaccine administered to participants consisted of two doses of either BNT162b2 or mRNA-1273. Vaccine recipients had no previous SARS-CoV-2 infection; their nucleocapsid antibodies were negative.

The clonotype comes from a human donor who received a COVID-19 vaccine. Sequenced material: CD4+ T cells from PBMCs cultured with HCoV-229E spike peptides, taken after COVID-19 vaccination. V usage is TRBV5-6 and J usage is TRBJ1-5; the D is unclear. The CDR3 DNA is TGTGCCAGCAGCTTGGTGGGGAGCAGCAATCAGCCCCAGCATTTT. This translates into CASSLVGSSNQPQHF.